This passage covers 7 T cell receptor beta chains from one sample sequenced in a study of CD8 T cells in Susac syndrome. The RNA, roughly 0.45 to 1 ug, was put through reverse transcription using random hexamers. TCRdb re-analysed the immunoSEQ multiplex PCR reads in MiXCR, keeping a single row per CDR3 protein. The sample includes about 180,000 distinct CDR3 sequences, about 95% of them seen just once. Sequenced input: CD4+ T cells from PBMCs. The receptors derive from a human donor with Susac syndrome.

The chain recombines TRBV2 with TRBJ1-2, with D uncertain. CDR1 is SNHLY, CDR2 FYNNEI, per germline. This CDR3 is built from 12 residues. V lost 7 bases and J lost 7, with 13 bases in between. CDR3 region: CASTLGVGGYTF. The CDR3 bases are TGTGCCAGCACCCTCGGCGTTGGTGGCTACACCTTC.

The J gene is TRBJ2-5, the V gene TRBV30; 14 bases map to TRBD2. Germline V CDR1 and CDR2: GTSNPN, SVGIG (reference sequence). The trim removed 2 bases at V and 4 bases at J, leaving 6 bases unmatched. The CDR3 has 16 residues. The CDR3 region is CAWSSRGLAGAETQYF. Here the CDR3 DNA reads TGTGCCTGGAGTTCGCGGGGACTAGCGGGAGCAGAGACCCAGTACTTC.

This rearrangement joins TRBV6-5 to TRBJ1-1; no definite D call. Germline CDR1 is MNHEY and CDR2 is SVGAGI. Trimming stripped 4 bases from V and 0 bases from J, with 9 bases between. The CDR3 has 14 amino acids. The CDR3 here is CASSLKVVNTEAFF. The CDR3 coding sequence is TGTGCCAGCAGTTTGAAGGTAGTGAACACTGAAGCTTTCTTT.

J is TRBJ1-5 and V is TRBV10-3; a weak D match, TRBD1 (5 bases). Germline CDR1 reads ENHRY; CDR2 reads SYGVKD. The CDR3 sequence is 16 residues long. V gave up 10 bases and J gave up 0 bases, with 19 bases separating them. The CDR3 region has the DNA TGTGCCACCACTGGGATGGGACGGAATAGCAATCAGCCCCAGCATTTT. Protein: CATTGMGRNSNQPQHF.

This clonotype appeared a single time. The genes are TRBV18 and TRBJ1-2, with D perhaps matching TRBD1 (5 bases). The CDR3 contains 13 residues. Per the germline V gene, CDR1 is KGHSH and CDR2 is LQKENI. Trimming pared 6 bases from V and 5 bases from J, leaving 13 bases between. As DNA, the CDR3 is TGTGCCAGCTCGTACGACAGTGTTTATGGCTACACCTTC. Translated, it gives CASSYDSVYGYTF.

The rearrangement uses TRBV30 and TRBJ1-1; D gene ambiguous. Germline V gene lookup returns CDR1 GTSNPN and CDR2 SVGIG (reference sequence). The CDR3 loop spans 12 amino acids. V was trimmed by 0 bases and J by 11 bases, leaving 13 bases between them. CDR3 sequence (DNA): TGTGCCTGGAGTGTTACCGCAGGCCCCGCTTTCTTT. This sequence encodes CAWSVTAGPAFF.

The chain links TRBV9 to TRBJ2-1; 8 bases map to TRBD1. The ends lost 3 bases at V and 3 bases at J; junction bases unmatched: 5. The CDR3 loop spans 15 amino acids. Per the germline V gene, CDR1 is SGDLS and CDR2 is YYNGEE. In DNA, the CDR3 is TGTGCCAGCAGCGCGCCGGGACAGGTCTACAATGAGCAGTTCTTC. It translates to CASSAPGQVYNEQFF. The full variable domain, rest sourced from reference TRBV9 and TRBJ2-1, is DSGVTQTPKHLITATGQRVTLRCSPRSGDLSVYWYQQSLDQGLQFLIQYYNGEERAKGNILERFSAQQFPDLHSELNLSSLELGDSALYFCASSAPGQVYNEQFFGPGTRLTVL.